The 24 T cell receptor beta chains presented below share a single source sample, sequenced in a study of control samples from healthy donors and cancer patients. The data were produced by immunoSEQ multiplex PCR, yet TCRdb's version contains in-frame clones alone and is incomplete. The sample contains under 80,000 clones, approximately 94% of which appear only once. Sequences were obtained from blood. The receptor source for this set is a young woman in good health.

A single count supports this clone. The rearrangement joins TRBV6-5 to TRBJ1-3, with D perhaps matching TRBD1 (6 bases). The CDR3 is 12 residues long. CDR1 is MNHEY and CDR2 is SVGAGI in the germline V gene. V was shortened by 10 bases and J by 6 bases, with 13 bases between the two germline ends. The CDR3, as DNA: TGTGCCACCCAGGACAGCAAAAACACCATATATTTT. This sequence encodes CATQDSKNTIYF.

The rearrangement uses TRBV11-2 and TRBJ1-2; a weak D match, TRBD1 (5 bases). Trimming stripped 5 bases from V and 2 bases from J, with 12 bases between. The CDR3 length is 14 residues. Germline V gene data show CDR1 as SGHAT and CDR2 as FQNNGV. The CDR3, as DNA: TGTGCCAGCAGCGGGATGGGGGGGAACTATGGCTACACCTTC. Translating it yields CASSGMGGNYGYTF.

The chain couples TRBV18 to TRBJ1-3; perhaps TRBD1 as D (5 bases). Trimming stripped 2 bases from V and 0 bases from J, with 8 bases between. The CDR3 totals 15 residues. Germline loops: CDR1 KGHSH, CDR2 LQKENI. The CDR3 loop is CASSPGASSGNTIYF. The CDR3 region has the DNA TGTGCCAGCTCACCAGGGGCAAGCTCTGGAAACACCATATATTTT.

This chain links TRBV2 with TRBJ2-5, with 10 bases aligning to TRBD1. Losses at the gene ends were 6 bases for V and 4 bases for J; bases not matched to a gene: 8. Germline V gene data show CDR1 as SNHLY and CDR2 as FYNNEI. The CDR3 is 15 residues long. The CDR3 nucleotides are TGTGCCAGCAGGGGACAGACAGGGGGCCCAGAGACCCAGTACTTC. Protein sequence: CASRGQTGGPETQYF. Supplemented by reference TRBV2 and TRBJ2-5, the full variable domain reads EPEVTQTPSHQVTQMGQEVILRCVPISNHLYFYWYRQILGQKVEFLVSFYNNEISEKSEIFDDQFSVERPDGSNFTLKIRSTKLEDSAMYFCASRGQTGGPETQYFGPGTRLLVL.

V is TRBV7-8 and J is TRBJ2-1; the D gene is possibly TRBD1 (5 bases). The CDR3 length is 12 residues. Trimming stripped 5 bases from V and 9 bases from J, with 11 bases between. Germline V gene data show CDR1 as SGHVS and CDR2 as FQNEAQ. CDR3 nucleotide sequence: TGTGCCAGCAGCCCAACAGGCACTGAGCAGTTCTTC. Translating gives CASSPTGTEQFF.

The chain joins TRBV28 to TRBJ1-2; D unclear. Deletions cut 5 bases from V and 4 bases from J, with 20 bases between. Germline V gene lookup returns CDR1 MDHEN and CDR2 SYDVKM. CDR3 length: 16 residues. CDR3 bases: TGTGCCAGCAGTCTCCCCAATCTTGGAGGGTTCTATGGCTACACCTTC. Residues: CASSLPNLGGFYGYTF.

V usage is TRBV28 and J usage is TRBJ2-1; D might be TRBD2 (7 bases). With 3 bases removed from V and 12 bases from J, the gap between germline ends came to 18 bases. Germline CDR1 MDHEN, CDR2 SYDVKM. The CDR3 covers 14 residues. Here the CDR3 reads CASSLLAPRGGQFF. The CDR3 DNA sequence: TGTGCCAGCAGTTTGCTAGCACCGAGGGGGGGGCAGTTCTTC.

The chain combines TRBV5-6 with TRBJ2-7, with D possibly called TRBD1 or TRBD2 (5 bases each). Trimming took off 4 bases at V and 4 bases at J, with 15 bases between the two ends. Germline V lookup: CDR1 SGHDT, CDR2 YYEEEE. This CDR3 is built from 14 residues. DNA for the CDR3: TGTGCCAGCAGCCCCCTGGGACGGAATTACGAGCAGTACGTC. Its protein product is CASSPLGRNYEQYV.

The CDR3 nucleotides are TGTGCCAGCACCCCCGGACCGTCCTACGAGCAGTACGTC. It encodes CASTPGPSYEQYV. The chain joins TRBV6-6 to TRBJ2-7; D call uncertain. Germline V lookup: CDR1 MNHNY, CDR2 SVGAGI (reference sequence). V dropped 7 bases and J dropped 1 base, with 11 bases sitting between them. The CDR3 has 13 residues.

In DNA form, the CDR3 reads TGCGCCAGCAGTAGGACGGCTCTAGCCAAAAACATTCAGTACTTC. It yields the protein CASSRTALAKNIQYF. This rearrangement joins TRBV4-1 to TRBJ2-4; no firm D call. The germline V gene has CDR1 MGHRA and CDR2 YSYEKL. The V end was cut by 6 bases, the J end by 0 bases, with 12 bases between. The CDR3 consists of 15 residues.

The chain links TRBV3-1 (or the pseudogene TRBV3-2) to TRBJ2-3, with a weak D call TRBD1 (5 bases). With 4 bases removed from V and 3 bases from J, the gap between germline ends came to 17 bases. Per the germline V gene, CDR1 is LGHDT and CDR2 is YNNKEL (reference sequence). This CDR3 spans 16 amino acids. The CDR3 region has the DNA TGTGCCAGCAGCCGTCAAAGGACAACACCGACAGATACGCAGTATTTT. Translating it yields CASSRQRTTPTDTQYF.

The rearrangement uses TRBV9 and TRBJ1-3, with D perhaps TRBD1 (5 bases). The CDR3 is made up of 19 amino acids. Germline lookup yields CDR1 SGDLS and CDR2 YYNGEE. Trimming took off 3 bases at V and 0 bases at J, with 22 bases between the two ends. CDR3 in amino acids: CASSAPGRLKEHSGNTIYF. CDR3 coding DNA: TGTGCCAGCAGCGCACCGGGACGGCTAAAGGAGCACTCTGGAAACACCATATATTTT.

V gene TRBV12-2 combines with J gene TRBJ2-3; the table gives TRBD1 as D, unverified against the DNA. TRBV12-2 is given as a pseudogene. The CDR3 consists of 17 residues. This CDR3 reads CASRLARGQGKRDTQYF. The CDR3 nucleotides read TGTGCAAGTCGCTTAGCGCGAGGCCAGGGAAAAAGGGATACGCAGTATTTT.

The chain links TRBV11-2 to TRBJ2-5, with D possibly being TRBD1 (5 bases). The CDR3 is 16 residues long. The germline V gene encodes CDR1 SGHAT and CDR2 FQNNGV. Trimming removed 4 bases at V and 1 base at J, with 16 bases between. DNA of the CDR3: TGTGCCAGCAGCTCTGGACAAAGACTCCCCCAAGAGACCCAGTACTTC. The encoded protein is CASSSGQRLPQETQYF. The entire variable domain, with the rest obtained from reference TRBV11-2 and TRBJ2-5, is as follows: EAGVAQSPRYKIIEKRQSVAFWCNPISGHATLYWYQQILGQGPKLLIQFQNNGVVDDSQLPKDRFSAERLKGVDSTLKIQPAKLEDSAVYLCASSSGQRLPQETQYFGPGTRLLVL.

This chain joins TRBV3-1 (or the pseudogene TRBV3-2) and TRBJ2-5; TRBD1 or TRBD2 may be the D gene (6 bases each). Per the germline V gene, CDR1 is LGHDT and CDR2 is YNNKEL (reference sequence). The CDR3 runs to 15 residues. Trimming took 0 bases from V and 7 from J, leaving 15 bases between them. CDR3 protein: CASSQEGGLSATQYF. The CDR3, as DNA: TGTGCCAGCAGCCAAGAGGGGGGCTTGAGTGCGACCCAGTACTTC.

The rearrangement joins TRBV10-1 to TRBJ2-7; D not certain. Per the germline V gene, CDR1 is WNHNN and CDR2 is SYGVQD (reference sequence). The V gene lost 4 bases and the J gene lost 3 bases, with 13 bases spanning the gap. This CDR3 spans 14 amino acids. The CDR3, as DNA: TGCGCCAGCAGTGTCCCAGGCCCAAACTACGAGCAGTACGTC. It codes for CASSVPGPNYEQYV.

The V and J genes are TRBV7-9 and TRBJ2-5; D may correspond to TRBD1 or TRBD2 (6 bases each). Trimming shortened V by 4 bases and J by 3 bases, and 15 bases separated the two germline ends. This CDR3 spans 15 amino acids. Per germline, CDR1 SEHNR and CDR2 FQNEAQ (reference sequence). The CDR3: CASSSWLGGEETQYF. The CDR3 DNA reads TGTGCCAGCAGCTCCTGGTTGGGGGGCGAAGAGACCCAGTACTTC.

V gene TRBV7-9 combines with J gene TRBJ2-4; 7 nucleotides match TRBD1. Germline V lookup: CDR1 SEHNR, CDR2 FQNEAQ (reference sequence). The CDR3 is 16 amino acids. Trimming cost V 5 bases and J 3 bases; bases outside gene matches: 10. In nucleotides, the CDR3 is TGTGCCAGCAGCCCCCGACAGGGAGTGCGCAAAAACATTCAGTACTTC. Amino acid sequence: CASSPRQGVRKNIQYF.

The genes are TRBV3-1 (or the pseudogene TRBV3-2) and TRBJ2-2; D unresolved. This CDR3 is 14 amino acids long. V lost 0 bases and J 6 bases, leaving 8 bases between the germline ends. Germline V CDR1 and CDR2: LGHDT, YNNKEL (reference sequence). CDR3 sequence: CASSQEVGSGELFF. The CDR3 nucleotides are TGTGCCAGCAGCCAAGAGGTTGGGTCCGGGGAGCTGTTTTTT.

The chain recombines TRBV21-1 with TRBJ1-6; the table gives TRBD1 as D, unverified against the DNA. TRBV21-1 is listed as a pseudogene. The CDR3 length is 13 residues. The CDR3 reads CASRGTGGSPLHF. DNA of the CDR3: TGTGCCAGCAGAGGGACAGGGGGTTCACCCCTCCACTTT.

The genes are TRBV7-2 and TRBJ1-2, with D possibly TRBD1 on 6 matching bases. CDR3 length equals 15 residues. V dropped 1 base and J dropped 7 bases, with 16 bases sitting between them. Germline-derived CDR1 and CDR2 are SGHTA and FQGNSA. This chain's CDR3 is CASSLDPGEWFGYTF. The DNA for the CDR3 is TGTGCCAGCAGCTTAGACCCAGGGGAGTGGTTTGGCTACACCTTC.

The V call is TRBV19, the J call TRBJ1-5; D uncertain. Trimming stripped 6 bases from V and 1 base from J, with 10 bases between. The germline V gene has CDR1 LNHDA and CDR2 SQIVND (reference sequence). The CDR3 has 14 amino acids. CDR3 sequence reads: CASSPGGSNQPQHF. CDR3 bases: TGTGCCAGTAGCCCCGGAGGGAGCAATCAGCCCCAGCATTTT.

J is TRBJ1-6 and V is TRBV4-1; D perhaps matches TRBD1 (6 bases). There are 16 residues in the CDR3. Trimming pared 3 bases from V and 7 bases from J, leaving 16 bases between. CDR1 MGHRA and CDR2 YSYEKL come from the germline V gene. CDR3 residues: CASSHPRQEWNSPLHF. CDR3 in DNA: TGCGCCAGCAGCCACCCTCGACAGGAGTGGAATTCACCCCTCCACTTT.

The chain has TRBV19 and TRBJ1-1, with TRBD1 matching 10 bases. The CDR3 has 15 amino acids. After removal of 5 bases from V and 2 bases from J, the junction contained 5 bases not matched to a gene. The germline V gene encodes CDR1 LNHDA and CDR2 SQIVND (reference sequence). Written as DNA, the CDR3 is TGTGCCAGTAGTTCAGGACAGGGGGGAAACACTGAAGCTTTCTTT. Encoded protein: CASSSGQGGNTEAFF.